Listed here are 4 T cell receptor beta chains from one sample, sequenced in a study of identical twins. Each CDR3 protein is one row after TCRdb ran MiXCR on the 5' RACE reads. The sample records some 1,600,000 distinct CDR3 sequences, about 30% being singletons. The sequenced sample consisted of cord blood. The receptors here all came from a newborn girl in good health.

This clonotype was picked up a small number of times. The chain uses TRBV28 and TRBJ1-2; 9 bases match TRBD1. This CDR3 is built from 18 residues. J gave up 1 base and V 6 bases, and 15 bases lay outside the gene matches. Germline CDR1 and CDR2: MDHEN and SYDVKM. The CDR3 coding sequence is TGTGCCAGCAGGGTAACGCCCGGGACAGGGATCCTTAACTATGGCTACACCTTC. Amino acids: CASRVTPGTGILNYGYTF.

This clonotype was counted only a few times. The rearrangement joins TRBV6-1 to TRBJ2-1; D gene unclear. CDR3 length: 16 amino acids. Trimming cost V 8 bases and J 3 bases, with 20 bases left between them. Germline-derived CDR1 and CDR2 are MNHNS and SASEGT. The CDR3 DNA reads TGTGCCAGCGTAAGCTCATGGGCAGCTGACTACAATGAGCAGTTCTTC. Translation gives CASVSSWAADYNEQFF.

The chain combines TRBV5-1 with TRBJ2-5; possible D gene TRBD2, 6 bases. Germline assignment: CDR1 SGHRS and CDR2 YFSETQ. V lost 4 bases to trimming and J lost 0 bases, with 10 bases between them. The CDR3 has 14 amino acids. CDR3 sequence reads: CASSIGTYQETQYF. The CDR3 nucleotides are TGCGCCAGCAGCATAGGGACTTACCAAGAGACCCAGTACTTC.

The chain is built from TRBV28 and TRBJ2-5; a weak D match, TRBD1 (5 bases). The CDR3 spans 15 residues. Germline V gene data show CDR1 as MDHEN and CDR2 as SYDVKM. V shed 5 bases and J shed 4 bases, with 17 bases lying between them. The CDR3 loop is CASSPSPGWGETQYF. The CDR3 bases are TGTGCCAGCAGTCCCTCACCAGGGTGGGGAGAGACCCAGTACTTC.